The 15 T cell receptor beta chains below all came from one sample that was sequenced in a study of PD-L1 blockade in urothelial cancer. Time point reported: pretreatment peripheral blood. Sequencing used immunoSEQ multiplex PCR; TCRdb keeps in-frame clones, though not all of them. The data hold tens of thousands of clones, with around 74% observed a single time. Sequenced material: PBMCs, taken around atezolizumab (anti-PD-L1) treatment. The receptor set was obtained from a man aged 70 or older with urothelial cancer.

The rearrangement uses TRBV27 and TRBJ1-2, with 9 bases identical to TRBD1. The CDR3 is 13 amino acids. Per germline, CDR1 MNHEY and CDR2 SMNVEV (reference sequence). With 4 bases clipped from V and 5 bases from J, the junction kept 2 bases outside the gene matches. CDR3 loop: CASSSGQGYGYTF. The CDR3 DNA sequence: TGTGCCAGCAGTTCAGGACAGGGGTATGGCTACACCTTC.

This chain uses TRBV27 with TRBJ2-1; perhaps TRBD1 as D (5 bases). Germline lookup yields CDR1 MNHEY and CDR2 SMNVEV (reference sequence). This CDR3 has 15 residues. Trimming stripped 6 bases from V and 7 bases from J, with 19 bases between. The CDR3: CASRALRDGVNEQFF. As DNA, the CDR3 is TGTGCCAGCAGGGCCCTCAGGGATGGAGTTAATGAGCAGTTCTTC.

The CDR3 DNA sequence: TGTGCCAGCAGCCCGGGATTTCCGTCGCTCTACACCTTC. Translating it yields CASSPGFPSLYTF. The gene calls are TRBV5-6 and TRBJ1-2, with D hard to call. The V gene lost 4 bases and the J gene lost 10 bases, with 17 bases spanning the gap. Germline CDR1 and CDR2: SGHDT and YYEEEE. This CDR3 region has 13 residues. Supplemented by reference TRBV5-6 and TRBJ1-2, the full variable domain reads DAGVTQSPTHLIKTRGQQVTLRCSPKSGHDTVSWYQQALGQGPQFIFQYYEEEERQRGNFPDRFSGHQFPNYSSELNVNALLLGDSALYLCASSPGFPSLYTFGSGTRLTVV.

The gene calls are TRBV19 and TRBJ1-1; tentative D call: TRBD1 (5 bases). Trimming took 5 bases from V and 7 from J, leaving 8 bases between them. There are 11 residues in the CDR3. Germline-derived CDR1 and CDR2 are LNHDA and SQIVND (reference sequence). This CDR3 reads CASSGRGEAFF. In DNA form, the CDR3 reads TGTGCCAGTAGTGGTAGGGGTGAAGCTTTCTTT. Combining the CDR3 with reference TRBV19 and TRBJ1-1 gives the whole variable domain DGGITQSPKYLFRKEGQNVTLSCEQNLNHDAMYWYRQDPGQGLRLIYYSQIVNDFQKGDIAEGYSVSREKKESFPLTVTSAQKNPTAFYLCASSGRGEAFFGQGTRLTVV.

The table lists this clone with a few counts. At the DNA level, this CDR3 is encoded by other sequences in the same sample as well. The V call is TRBV7-2, the J call TRBJ1-4, with a tentative D call TRBD1 (5 bases). In germline, CDR1 is SGHTA, CDR2 FQGNSA. V was cut by 5 bases and J by 3 bases, with 10 bases left in between. CDR3 size: 14 residues. The CDR3 DNA is TGTGCCAGCAGCCTACAGGCTTCTAATGAAAAACTGTTTTTT. Its translation is CASSLQASNEKLFF. Full variable domain (remainder filled in from reference TRBV7-2 and TRBJ1-4): GAGVSQSPSNKVTEKGKDVELRCDPISGHTALYWYRQSLGQGLEFLIYFQGNSAPDKSGLPSDRFSAERTGGSVSTLTIQRTQQEDSAVYLCASSLQASNEKLFFGSGTQLSVL.

The chain is built from TRBV27 and TRBJ1-5; 9 bases line up with TRBD1. Per the germline V gene, CDR1 is MNHEY and CDR2 is SMNVEV (reference sequence). The CDR3 is 16 residues long. V shed 4 bases and J 0 bases; nucleotides not matched to a gene: 4. CDR3 in amino acids: CASSSLGQGSNQPQHF. For the CDR3, the DNA is TGTGCCAGCAGTTCCTTGGGACAGGGTAGCAATCAGCCCCAGCATTTT.

This clone has a handful of counts. This rearrangement joins TRBV4-2 to TRBJ1-1; D is uncertain. The CDR3 has 15 amino acids. V lost 1 base and J 11 bases, leaving 20 bases between the germline ends. The germline CDR1 and CDR2 sequences are LGHNA and YNFKEQ. CDR3: CASSQGSRRQLVAFF. The CDR3 bases are TGTGCCAGCAGCCAAGGATCCCGGCGGCAGTTGGTGGCTTTCTTT.

This clone was observed a few times. The chain links TRBV7-3 to TRBJ2-3; maybe TRBD1 (6 bases). The CDR3 spans 15 residues. The germline CDR1 and CDR2 sequences are SGHTA and FQGTGA. Trimming shortened V by 4 bases and J by 0 bases, and 11 bases separated the two germline ends. Here the CDR3 reads CASSSQGQSTDTQYF. The CDR3 nucleotides read TGTGCCAGCAGCTCGCAGGGGCAGAGCACAGATACGCAGTATTTT. Looking up the rest from reference TRBV7-3 and TRBJ2-3 gives the full variable domain: GAGVSQTPSNKVTEKGKYVELRCDPISGHTALYWYRQSLGQGPEFLIYFQGTGAADDSGLPNDRFFAVRPEGSVSTLKIQRTERGDSAVYLCASSSQGQSTDTQYFGPGTRLTVL.

J is TRBJ2-7 and V is TRBV30, with 8 positions matching TRBD2. The germline gives CDR1 GTSNPN, CDR2 SVGIG (reference sequence). The CDR3 has 14 amino acids. The trim removed 0 bases at V and 8 bases at J, leaving 9 bases unmatched. CDR3 sequence (DNA): TGTGCCTGGAGTGTACGAGCGGGAGCCCACCAGCAGTACTTC. Amino acids: CAWSVRAGAHQQYF.

This sequence joins TRBV4-1 and TRBJ1-4; no clear D gene. Germline CDR1 is MGHRA and CDR2 is YSYEKL. V shed 4 bases and J shed 4 bases, with 10 bases lying between them. The CDR3 extends over 14 amino acids. CDR3 amino acids: CASSPEAVNEKLFF. The CDR3 nucleotides are TGCGCCAGCAGCCCCGAGGCAGTTAATGAAAAACTGTTTTTT.

The chain carries TRBV10-3 and TRBJ2-3, with no clear D. The CDR3 is 16 residues long. V lost 6 bases and J lost 2, with 18 bases in between. The germline V gene has CDR1 ENHRY and CDR2 SYGVKD. The DNA for the CDR3 is TGTGCCATCAGCAACCCCGCCGCCGGAGCCACAGATACGCAGTATTTT. Its translation: CAISNPAAGATDTQYF.

The chain carries TRBV18 and TRBJ2-2, with D uncertain. Germline V gives CDR1 KGHSH, CDR2 LQKENI. The CDR3 totals 14 residues. Deletions cut 6 bases from V and 1 base from J, with 9 bases between. The CDR3 is CASSESLNTGELFF. CDR3 DNA sequence: TGTGCCAGCTCGGAGAGTTTGAACACCGGGGAGCTGTTTTTT.

This clone was counted only a few times. The rearrangement uses TRBV28 and TRBJ1-1; TRBD1 matches at 8 bases. CDR1 and CDR2 from the germline V gene are MDHEN and SYDVKM. With 5 bases clipped from V and 4 bases from J, the junction kept 3 bases outside the gene matches. CDR3 length: 13 amino acids. CDR3 residues: CASSTGGLTEAFF. The CDR3 DNA is TGTGCCAGCAGTACAGGGGGACTCACTGAAGCTTTCTTT.

The chain combines TRBV6-6 with TRBJ2-7; 7 bases are shared with TRBD2. The CDR3 has 14 amino acids. V lost 10 bases, J lost 1 base, and 10 bases stayed unmatched. Germline V gives CDR1 MNHNY, CDR2 SVGAGI (reference sequence). This chain's CDR3 is CATQGGDRSYEQYF. DNA for the CDR3: TGTGCCACCCAGGGAGGGGATCGGTCCTACGAGCAGTACTTC.

This clone was observed a handful of times. The chain couples TRBV7-8 to TRBJ1-1; 7 bases agree with TRBD1. The CDR3 length is 16 residues. The V gene end was trimmed by 5 bases and the J gene end by 0 bases; junction bases not matched to a gene: 9. Germline values: CDR1 SGHVS, CDR2 FQNEAQ. The chain's CDR3 is CASSGLGTAMNTEAFF. Here the CDR3 DNA reads TGTGCCAGCAGCGGATTAGGGACAGCTATGAACACTGAAGCTTTCTTT.